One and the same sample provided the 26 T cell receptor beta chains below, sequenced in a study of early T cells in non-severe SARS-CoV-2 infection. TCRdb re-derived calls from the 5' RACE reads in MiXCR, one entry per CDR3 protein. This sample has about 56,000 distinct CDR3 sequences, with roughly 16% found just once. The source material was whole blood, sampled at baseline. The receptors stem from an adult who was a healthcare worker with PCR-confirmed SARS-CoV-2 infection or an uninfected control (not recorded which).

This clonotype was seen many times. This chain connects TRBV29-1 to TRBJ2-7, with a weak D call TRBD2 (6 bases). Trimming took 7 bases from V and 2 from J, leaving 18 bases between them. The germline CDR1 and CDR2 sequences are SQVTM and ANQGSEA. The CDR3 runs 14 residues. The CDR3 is CSARAGTLPYEQYF. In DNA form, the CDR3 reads TGCAGCGCCAGGGCCGGGACTCTCCCCTACGAGCAGTACTTC.

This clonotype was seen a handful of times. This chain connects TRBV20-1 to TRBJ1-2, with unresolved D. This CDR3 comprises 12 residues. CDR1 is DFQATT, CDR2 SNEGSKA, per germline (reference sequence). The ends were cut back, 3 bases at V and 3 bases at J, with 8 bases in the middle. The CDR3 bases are TGCAGTGCTAGTAGGGAGGACTATGGCTACACCTTC. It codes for CSASREDYGYTF.

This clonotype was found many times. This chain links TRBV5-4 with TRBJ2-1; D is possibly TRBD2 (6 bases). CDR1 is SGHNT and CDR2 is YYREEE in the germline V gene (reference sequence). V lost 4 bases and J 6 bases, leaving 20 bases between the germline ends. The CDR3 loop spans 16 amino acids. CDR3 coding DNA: TGTGCCAGCAGCCCTTTTGCGGGAACCAGTACCAATGAGCAGTTCTTC. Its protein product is CASSPFAGTSTNEQFF.

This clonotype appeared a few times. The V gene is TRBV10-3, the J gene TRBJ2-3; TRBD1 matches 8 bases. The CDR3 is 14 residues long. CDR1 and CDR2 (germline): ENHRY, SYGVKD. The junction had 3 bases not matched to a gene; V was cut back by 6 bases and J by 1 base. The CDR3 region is CAIRSGQGTDTQYF. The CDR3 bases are TGTGCCATCAGATCGGGACAGGGCACAGATACGCAGTATTTT.

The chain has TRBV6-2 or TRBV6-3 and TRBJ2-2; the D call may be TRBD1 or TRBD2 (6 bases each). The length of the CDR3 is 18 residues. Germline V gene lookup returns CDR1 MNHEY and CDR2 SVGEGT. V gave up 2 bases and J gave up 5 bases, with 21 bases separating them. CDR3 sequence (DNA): TGTGCCAGCAGTTACCCGGAGGCGGGGACACCGAGGACCGGGGAGCTGTTTTTT. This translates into CASSYPEAGTPRTGELFF.

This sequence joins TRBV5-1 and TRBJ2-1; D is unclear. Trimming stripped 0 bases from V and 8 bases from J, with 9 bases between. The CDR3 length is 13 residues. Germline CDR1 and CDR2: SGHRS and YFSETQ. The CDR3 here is CASSLAVIDEQFF. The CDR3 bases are TGCGCCAGCAGCTTGGCCGTCATAGATGAGCAGTTCTTC.

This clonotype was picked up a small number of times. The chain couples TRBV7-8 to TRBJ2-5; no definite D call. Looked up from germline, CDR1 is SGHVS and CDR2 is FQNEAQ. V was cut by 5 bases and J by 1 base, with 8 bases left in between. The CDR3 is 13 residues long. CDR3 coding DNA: TGTGCCAGCAGCCGCGACCTCCAAGAGACCCAGTACTTC. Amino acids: CASSRDLQETQYF.

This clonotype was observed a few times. CDR3 protein: CASSLAGFARETQYF. In DNA, the CDR3 is TGTGCCAGCAGTCTAGCGGGCTTCGCCCGAGAGACCCAGTACTTC. V gene TRBV28 combines with J gene TRBJ2-5, with 8 bases matching TRBD2. CDR1 MDHEN and CDR2 SYDVKM come from the germline V gene. V shed 5 bases, J shed 4 bases, and the junction held 9 bases outside the gene matches. The CDR3 runs 15 residues. Filled out from reference TRBV28 and TRBJ2-5, the complete variable domain reads DVKVTQSSRYLVKRTGEKVFLECVQDMDHENMFWYRQDPGLGLRLIYFSYDVKMKEKGDIPEGYSVSREKKERFSLILESASTNQTSMYLCASSLAGFARETQYFGPGTRLLVL.

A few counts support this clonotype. The CDR3 region is CSVGASSYNEQFF. In nucleotides, the CDR3 is TGCAGCGTTGGGGCCAGCTCCTACAATGAGCAGTTCTTC. The gene calls are TRBV29-1 and TRBJ2-1, with D hard to call. There are 13 residues in the CDR3. The V end was cut by 4 bases, the J end by 0 bases, with 7 bases between. Per the germline V gene, CDR1 is SQVTM and CDR2 is ANQGSEA.

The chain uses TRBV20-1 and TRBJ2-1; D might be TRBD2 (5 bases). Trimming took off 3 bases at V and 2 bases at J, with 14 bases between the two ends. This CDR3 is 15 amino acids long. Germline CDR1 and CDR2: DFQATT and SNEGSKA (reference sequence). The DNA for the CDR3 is TGCAGTGCTAGCCACTCTAGCTACCCCTACAATGAGCAGTTCTTC. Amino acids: CSASHSSYPYNEQFF.

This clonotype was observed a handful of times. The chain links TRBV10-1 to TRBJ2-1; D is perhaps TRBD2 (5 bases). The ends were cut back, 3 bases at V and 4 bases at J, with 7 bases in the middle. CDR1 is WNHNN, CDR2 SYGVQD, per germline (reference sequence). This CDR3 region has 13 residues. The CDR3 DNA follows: TGCGCCAGCAGTGAATCGGGATACAATGAGCAGTTCTTC. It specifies CASSESGYNEQFF.

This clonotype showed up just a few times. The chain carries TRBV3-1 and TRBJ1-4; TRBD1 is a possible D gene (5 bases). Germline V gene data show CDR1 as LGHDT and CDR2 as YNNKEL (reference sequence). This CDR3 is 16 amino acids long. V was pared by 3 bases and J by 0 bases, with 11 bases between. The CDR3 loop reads CASSQPGYATNEKLFF. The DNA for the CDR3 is TGTGCCAGCAGCCAGCCAGGGTACGCAACTAATGAAAAACTGTTTTTT. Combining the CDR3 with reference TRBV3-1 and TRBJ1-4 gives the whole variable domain DTAVSQTPKYLVTQMGNDKSIKCEQNLGHDTMYWYKQDSKKFLKIMFSYNNKELIINETVPNRFSPKSPDKAHLNLHINSLELGDSAVYFCASSQPGYATNEKLFFGSGTQLSVL.

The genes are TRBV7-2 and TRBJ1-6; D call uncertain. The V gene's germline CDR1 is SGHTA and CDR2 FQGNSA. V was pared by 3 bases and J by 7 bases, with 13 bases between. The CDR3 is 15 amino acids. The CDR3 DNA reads TGTGCCAGCAGCTTGAGGCGGGATCCCAATTCACCCCTCCACTTT. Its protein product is CASSLRRDPNSPLHF.

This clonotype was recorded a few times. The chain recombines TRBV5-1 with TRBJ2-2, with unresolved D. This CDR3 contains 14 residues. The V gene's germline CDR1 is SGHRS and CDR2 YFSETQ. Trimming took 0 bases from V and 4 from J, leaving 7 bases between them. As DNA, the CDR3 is TGCGCCAGCAGCTTGGAGCCAGGCACCGGGGAGCTGTTTTTT. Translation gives CASSLEPGTGELFF.

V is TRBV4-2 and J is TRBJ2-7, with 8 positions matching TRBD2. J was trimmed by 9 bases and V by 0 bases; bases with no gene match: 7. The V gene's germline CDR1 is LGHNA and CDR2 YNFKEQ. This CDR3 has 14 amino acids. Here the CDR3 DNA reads TGTGCCAGCAGCCAAGATCTGGGACTAGTTTTGCAGTACTTC. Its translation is CASSQDLGLVLQYF.

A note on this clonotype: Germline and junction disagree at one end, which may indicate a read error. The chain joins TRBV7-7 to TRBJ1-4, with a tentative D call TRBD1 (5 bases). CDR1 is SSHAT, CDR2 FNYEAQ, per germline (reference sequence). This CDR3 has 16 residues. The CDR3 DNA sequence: TGTGCTAGCAGCTTAGGGACGTCTCCTCATAATGAAAAACTGTTTTTT. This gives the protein CASSLGTSPHNEKLFF. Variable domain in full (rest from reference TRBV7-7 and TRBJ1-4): GAGVSQSPRYKVTKRGQDVTLRCDPISSHATLYWYQQALGQGPEFLTYFNYEAQPDKSGLPSDRFSAERPEGSISTLTIQRTEQRDSAMYRCASSLGTSPHNEKLFFGSGTQLSVL.

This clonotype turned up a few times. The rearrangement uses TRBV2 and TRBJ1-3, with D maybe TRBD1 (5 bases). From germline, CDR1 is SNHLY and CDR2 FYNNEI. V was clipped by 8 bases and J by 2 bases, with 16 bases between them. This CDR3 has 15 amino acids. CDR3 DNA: TGTGCCAGCGGAATGCGGGGCCGGGCTGGAAACACCATATATTTT. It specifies CASGMRGRAGNTIYF.

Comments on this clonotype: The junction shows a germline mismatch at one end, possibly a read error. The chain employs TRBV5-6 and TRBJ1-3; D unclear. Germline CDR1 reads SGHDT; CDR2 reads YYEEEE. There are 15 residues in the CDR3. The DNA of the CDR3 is TGTGCCAGCAGCTTGGTCACCCGCTCTGAAAACACCATATATTTT. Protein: CASSLVTRSENTIYF.

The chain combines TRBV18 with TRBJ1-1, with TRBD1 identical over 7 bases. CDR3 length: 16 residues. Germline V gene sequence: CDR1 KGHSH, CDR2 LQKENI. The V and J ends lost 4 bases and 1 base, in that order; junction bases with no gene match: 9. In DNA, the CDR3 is TGTGCCAGCTCACTTAGACAGGGTCCCTCGAACACTGAAGCTTTCTTT. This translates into CASSLRQGPSNTEAFF.

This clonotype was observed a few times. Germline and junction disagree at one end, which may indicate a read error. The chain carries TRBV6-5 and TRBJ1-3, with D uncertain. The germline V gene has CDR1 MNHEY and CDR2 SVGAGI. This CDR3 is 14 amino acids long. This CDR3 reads CASSYGRRGNTTYF. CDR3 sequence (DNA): TGTGCCAGCAGTTACGGGAGGCGCGGAAACACCACATATTTT.

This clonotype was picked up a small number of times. The CDR3 DNA is TGTGCCAGCAGCCTCACCCCCGGGACAGGGCCCCTCCACTTT. This gives the protein CASSLTPGTGPLHF. The chain has TRBV3-1 and TRBJ1-6, with TRBD1 matching over 9 bases. After removal of 4 bases from V and 13 bases from J, the junction contained 8 bases not matched to a gene. Germline V CDR1 and CDR2: LGHDT, YNNKEL (reference sequence). The length of the CDR3 is 14 residues. Complete variable domain (other parts from reference TRBV3-1 and TRBJ1-6): DTAVSQTPKYLVTQMGNDKSIKCEQNLGHDTMYWYKQDSKKFLKIMFSYNNKELIINETVPNRFSPKSPDKAHLNLHINSLELGDSAVYFCASSLTPGTGPLHFGNGTRLTVT.

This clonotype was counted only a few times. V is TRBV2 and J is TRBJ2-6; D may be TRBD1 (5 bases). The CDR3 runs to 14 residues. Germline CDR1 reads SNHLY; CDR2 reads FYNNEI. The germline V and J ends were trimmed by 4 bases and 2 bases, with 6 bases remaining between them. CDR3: CASSVRAGANVLTF. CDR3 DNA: TGTGCCAGCAGTGTCAGGGCTGGGGCCAACGTCCTGACTTTC.

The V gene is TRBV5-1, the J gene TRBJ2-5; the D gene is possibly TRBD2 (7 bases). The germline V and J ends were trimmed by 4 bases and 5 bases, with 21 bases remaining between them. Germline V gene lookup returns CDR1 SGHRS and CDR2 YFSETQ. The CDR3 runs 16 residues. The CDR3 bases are TGCGCCAGCAGCCTCGGCGGGGGCGGGGCCCGGGAGACCCAGTACTTC. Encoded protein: CASSLGGGGARETQYF.

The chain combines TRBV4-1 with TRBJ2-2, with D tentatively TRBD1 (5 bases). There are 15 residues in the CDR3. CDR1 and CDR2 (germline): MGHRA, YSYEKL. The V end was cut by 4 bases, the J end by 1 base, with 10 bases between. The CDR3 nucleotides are TGCGCCAGCAGCCGGGGCGGAGTGAACACCGGGGAGCTGTTTTTT. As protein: CASSRGGVNTGELFF.

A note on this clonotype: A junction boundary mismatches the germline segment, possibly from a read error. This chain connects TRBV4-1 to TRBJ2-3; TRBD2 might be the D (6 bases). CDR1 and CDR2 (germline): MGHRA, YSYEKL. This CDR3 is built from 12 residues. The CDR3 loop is CASSQGSASAHF. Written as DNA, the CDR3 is TGCGCCAGCAGCCAAGGTTCTGCTAGCGCTCACTTC.

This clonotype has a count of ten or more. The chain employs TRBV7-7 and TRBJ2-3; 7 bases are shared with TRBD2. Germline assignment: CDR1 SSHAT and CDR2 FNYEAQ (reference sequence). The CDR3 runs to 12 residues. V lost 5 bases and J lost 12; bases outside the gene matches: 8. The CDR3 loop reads CASSPIAGPQYF. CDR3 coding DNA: TGTGCCAGCAGCCCGATAGCGGGCCCACAGTATTTT.